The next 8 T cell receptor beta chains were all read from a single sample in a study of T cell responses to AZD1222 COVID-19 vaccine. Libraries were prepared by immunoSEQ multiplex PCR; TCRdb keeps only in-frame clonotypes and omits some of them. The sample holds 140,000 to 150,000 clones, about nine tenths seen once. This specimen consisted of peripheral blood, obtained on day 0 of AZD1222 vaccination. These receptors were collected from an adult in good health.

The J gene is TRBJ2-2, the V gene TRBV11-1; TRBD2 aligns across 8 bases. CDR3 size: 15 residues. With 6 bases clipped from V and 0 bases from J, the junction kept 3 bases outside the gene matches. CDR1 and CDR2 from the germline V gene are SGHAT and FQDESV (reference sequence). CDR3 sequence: CASRQLAANTGELFF. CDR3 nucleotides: TGTGCCAGCAGGCAACTAGCGGCGAACACCGGGGAGCTGTTTTTT.

The CDR3 loop reads CASSLARAKLYTEAFF. Here the CDR3 DNA reads TGTGCCAGCAGCTTAGCTAGGGCTAAACTCTACACTGAAGCTTTCTTT. This chain joins TRBV5-6 and TRBJ1-1; D unclear. The CDR3 totals 16 residues. V lost 2 bases and J 3 bases, leaving 17 bases between the germline ends. From germline, CDR1 is SGHDT and CDR2 YYEEEE.

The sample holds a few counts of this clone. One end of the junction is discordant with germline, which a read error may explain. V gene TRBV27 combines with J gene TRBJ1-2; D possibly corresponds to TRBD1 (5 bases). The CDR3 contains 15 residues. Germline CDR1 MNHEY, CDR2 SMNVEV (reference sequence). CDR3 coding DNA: TGTGCCAGCAGTCCTCTGGACAAACCACCCTATCGCTACACCTTC. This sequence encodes CASSPLDKPPYRYTF.

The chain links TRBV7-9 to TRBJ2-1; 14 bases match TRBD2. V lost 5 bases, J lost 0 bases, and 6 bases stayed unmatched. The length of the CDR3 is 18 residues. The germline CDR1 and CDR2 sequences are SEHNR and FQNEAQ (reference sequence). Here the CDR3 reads CASSGTSGSRNSYNEQFF. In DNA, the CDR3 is TGTGCCAGCAGCGGGACTAGCGGGAGTCGTAACTCCTACAATGAGCAGTTCTTC. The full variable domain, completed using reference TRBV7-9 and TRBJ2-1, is DTGVSQNPRHKITKRGQNVTFRCDPISEHNRLYWYRQTLGQGPEFLTYFQNEAQLEKSRLLSDRFSAERPKGSFSTLEIQRTEQGDSAMYLCASSGTSGSRNSYNEQFFGPGTRLTVL.

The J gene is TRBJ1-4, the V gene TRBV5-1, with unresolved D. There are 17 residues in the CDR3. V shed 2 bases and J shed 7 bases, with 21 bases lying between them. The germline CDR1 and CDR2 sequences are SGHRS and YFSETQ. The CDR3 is CASSFGGSWIRAEKLFF. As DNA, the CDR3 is TGCGCCAGCAGCTTCGGCGGGAGTTGGATTCGGGCTGAAAAACTGTTTTTT. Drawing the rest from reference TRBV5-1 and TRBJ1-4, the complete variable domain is KAGVTQTPRYLIKTRGQQVTLSCSPISGHRSVSWYQQTPGQGLQFLFEYFSETQRNKGNFPGRFSGRQFSNSRSEMNVSTLELGDSALYLCASSFGGSWIRAEKLFFGSGTQLSVL.

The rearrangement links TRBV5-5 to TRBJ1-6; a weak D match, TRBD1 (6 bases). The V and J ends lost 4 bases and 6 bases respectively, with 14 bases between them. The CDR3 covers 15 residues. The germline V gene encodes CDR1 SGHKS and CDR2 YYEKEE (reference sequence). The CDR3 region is CASSPGQPLNSPLHF. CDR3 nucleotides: TGTGCCAGCAGCCCCGGACAGCCCCTTAATTCACCCCTCCACTTT. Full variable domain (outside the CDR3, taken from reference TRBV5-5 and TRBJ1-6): DAGVTQSPTHLIKTRGQQVTLRCSPISGHKSVSWYQQVLGQGPQFIFQYYEKEERGRGNFPDRFSARQFPNYSSELNVNALLLGDSALYLCASSPGQPLNSPLHFGNGTRLTVT.

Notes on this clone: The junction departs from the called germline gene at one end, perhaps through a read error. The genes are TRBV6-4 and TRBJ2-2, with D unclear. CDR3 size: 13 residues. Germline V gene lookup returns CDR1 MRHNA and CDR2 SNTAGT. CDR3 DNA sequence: TGTGCCAGCAGTAACTCGGGCGCCGGGGAGCTGTTTTTT. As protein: CASSNSGAGELFF.

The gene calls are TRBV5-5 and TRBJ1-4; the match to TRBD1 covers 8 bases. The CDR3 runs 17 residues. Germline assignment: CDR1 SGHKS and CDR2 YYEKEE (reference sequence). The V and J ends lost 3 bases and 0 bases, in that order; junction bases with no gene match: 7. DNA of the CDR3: TGTGCCAGCAGCTCTACCGACAGGGGTGCAACTAATGAAAAACTGTTTTTT. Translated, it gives CASSSTDRGATNEKLFF. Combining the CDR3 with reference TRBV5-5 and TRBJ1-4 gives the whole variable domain DAGVTQSPTHLIKTRGQQVTLRCSPISGHKSVSWYQQVLGQGPQFIFQYYEKEERGRGNFPDRFSARQFPNYSSELNVNALLLGDSALYLCASSSTDRGATNEKLFFGSGTQLSVL.